A selection of T cell receptor beta chains follows, all from one sample in a study of T cell repertoires in cytomegalovirus infection. TCRdb processed the reads anew with MiXCR; each CDR3 protein has one entry. The sample lists some 250,000 distinct CDR3 sequences, approximately 9% occurring once. Sample: PBMCs. These receptors were obtained from a human donor in good health (CMV status not recorded). Some clones in this sample may be carry-over from other donors' samples. The CDR3 runs from the conserved cysteine through the conserved F or W. The order of the fields is D gene, V gene, clone size, J gene, CDR3 DNA, CDR3 protein. D genes are given only for firm matches. The size of a clone is reported for some rows only, either as once, few or many, or as a class for expanded clones.

TRBD1	TRBV5-1	-	TRBJ2-3	TGCGCCAGCAGCTCCAGGGGGACCCAAGTGGATACGCAGTATTTT	CASSSRGTQVDTQYF
-	TRBV11-2	many	TRBJ2-2	TGTGCCAGCAGCTTAGGGCACCGACTAGGGACCGGGGAGCTGTTTTTT	CASSLGHRLGTGELFF
-	TRBV24-1	-	TRBJ2-1	TGTGCCACCAGTGGACGTTCAGAGGGTAATAACAATGAGCAGTTCTTC	CATSGRSEGNNNEQFF
TRBD2	TRBV7-2	many	TRBJ2-3	TGTGCCAGCAAGCCGGGGGGTTCTAGCACAGATACGCAGTATTTT	CASKPGGSSTDTQYF
-	TRBV7-2	many	TRBJ2-1	TGTGCCAGCAGCTTAAAGAGGGGGGAACTGTTTTTCTTC	CASSLKRGELFFF
TRBD1	TRBV7-2	many	TRBJ1-6	TGTGCCAGCAGCCCCCCGGACAGGGGTTCACCCCTCCACTTT	CASSPPDRGSPLHF
-	TRBV10-3	-	TRBJ2-1	TGTGCCATCAGTGAGTCGATTGGGGGGCAGTTCTTC	CAISESIGGQFF
-	TRBV5-4	many	TRBJ2-1	TGTGCCAGCAGCTTCCCGGCCCCCAACAATGAGCAGTTCTTC	CASSFPAPNNEQFF
-	TRBV7-2	many	TRBJ2-3	TGTGCCAGCAGCTTAGGGGGGACTGACCTGAATACGCAGTATTTT	CASSLGGTDLNTQYF
-	TRBV7-2	many	TRBJ1-1	TGTGCCAGCAGCTTAGGGCCGGTGAACACTGAAGCTTTCTTT	CASSLGPVNTEAFF
TRBD1	TRBV28	-	TRBJ2-7	TGTGCCAGCAGTTTAAAAGGGGGCAAGCAGTACTTC	CASSLKGGKQYF
TRBD1	TRBV7-2	many	TRBJ1-6	TGTGCCAGCAGCCCGAAGACAGGGCGAAATAATTCACCCCTCCACTTT	CASSPKTGRNNSPLHF
-	TRBV6-2/TRBV6-3	-	TRBJ1-3	TGTGCCAGCAGTTACTCAGAGCATGGAAACACCATATATTTT	CASSYSEHGNTIYF
TRBD2	TRBV12-3/TRBV12-4	few	TRBJ2-7	TGTGCCAGCAGCCTAAGCCGGGGGGTCTCGCAGTACTTC	CASSLSRGVSQYF
TRBD1	TRBV7-2	many	TRBJ2-5	TGTGCCAGCAGCTTGGACAGGGACCTAGGAGGGGCAGAGACCCAGTACTTC	CASSLDRDLGGAETQYF
-	TRBV7-9	many	TRBJ2-7	TGTGCCAGCAGCTGGGACCAGAGGAGGGACGAGCAGTACTTC	CASSWDQRRDEQYF
TRBD1	TRBV9	few	TRBJ2-3	TGTGCCAGCAGTCTTACAGGGGGAGATACGCAGTATTTT	CASSLTGGDTQYF
-	TRBV20-1	few	TRBJ2-1	TGCAGTGCAACGGGGAAACATGAGCAGTTCTTC	CSATGKHEQFF
-	TRBV28	-	TRBJ1-5	TGTGCCAGCAGTTTGGACAGCTCCCGCGGGTTGCCCCAGCATTTT	CASSLDSSRGLPQHF
TRBD2	TRBV20-1	many	TRBJ2-5	TGCAGTGCTAGGAGGGAGCGGGGAACTCAAGAGACCCAGTACTTC	CSARRERGTQETQYF
TRBD1	TRBV7-2	many	TRBJ2-7	TGTGCCAGCAGCCGCACCGACAGGGGCTACGAGCAGTACTTC	CASSRTDRGYEQYF
TRBD1	TRBV29-1	-	TRBJ2-7	TGCAGCGTTGAAGCCACGGAAGGGGGCTCATCCTACGAGCAGTACTTC	CSVEATEGGSSYEQYF